The 4 T cell receptor beta chains below all came from one sample that was sequenced in a study of T-cell reconstitution after alpha-beta-depleted transplantation in children. A TCRbeta library incorporating unique molecular identifiers was prepared. A single record per CDR3 protein comes from TCRdb applying MiXCR to the PCR reads. The table shows around 300,000 distinct CDR3 sequences, with 23% occurring only once. The sequencing here drew on PBMCs, mostly from graft donor cells, taken 180 days after TCRalphabeta/CD19-depleted stem cell transplant. The receptor set was obtained from a male patient younger than 18 who had a stem cell transplant for acute lymphoblastic leukemia, so the T cells may come from the graft donor.

This clonotype was seen only a few times. The chain uses TRBV7-2 and TRBJ2-7; possibly TRBD1 for D (6 bases). This CDR3 has 15 amino acids. Looked up from germline, CDR1 is SGHTA and CDR2 is FQGNSA. The V end lost 4 bases, the J end lost 2 bases, and 15 bases lay between the germline ends. CDR3 coding DNA: TGTGCCAGCAGCTCATACAGGGTAGGGGCCTACGAGCAGTACTTC. As protein: CASSSYRVGAYEQYF.

The chain carries TRBV7-8 and TRBJ2-7; TRBD2 aligns across 15 bases. V lost 5 bases to trimming and J lost 3 bases; unmatched junction nucleotides: 5. The CDR3 covers 16 residues. Germline loops: CDR1 SGHVS, CDR2 FQNEAQ. Written as DNA, the CDR3 is TGTGCCAGCAGCGTCGGGACTAGCGGGAGGATCTACGAGCAGTACTTC. Translated: CASSVGTSGRIYEQYF.

This clonotype has only a few counts. The V and J genes are TRBV20-1 and TRBJ2-7, with TRBD2 matching 7 bases. The CDR3 has 14 residues. Germline assignment: CDR1 DFQATT and CDR2 SNEGSKA (reference sequence). V shed 6 bases, J shed 5 bases, and the junction held 13 bases outside the gene matches. CDR3 amino acids: CSAQRAGVTHEQYF. CDR3 sequence (DNA): TGCAGTGCGCAGAGGGCGGGAGTAACCCACGAGCAGTACTTC.

With regard to this clonotype: One junction end does not reproduce the germline sequence, and a read error may be involved. This rearrangement joins TRBV12-3 or TRBV12-4 to TRBJ1-2, with D hard to call. The CDR3 runs 14 residues. CDR3 in amino acids: CASLGGRRNYGDTF. In DNA form, the CDR3 reads TGTGCCAGCCTTGGAGGGAGGAGGAACTATGGCGACACCTTC.